The present T cell receptor beta chain was sequenced within a study of T cell repertoires in cytomegalovirus infection. As for the study in general: It can be stated that public TCR beta signatures indicated CMV infection as well as a matching HLA type.

Note on this clonotype: The antigen remains undetermined.

The CDR3 consists of 16 residues. Germline CDR1 and CDR2: SGHVS and FQNEAQ. Trimming at V came to 5 bases and at J to 3 bases, leaving 12 bases not matched to a gene. TCRdb reanalysed the reads using MiXCR and keeps one entry per CDR3 protein. The table shows 150,000 to 200,000 distinct CDR3 sequences, with under 20% occurring only once. Study-level results: Dominant in the ex vivo response were TCR beta clonotypes restricted by HLA-C and specific for CMV. Accumulated public TCR beta family frequency recognized individuals carrying CMV together with the relevant HLA.

The sequence came from a human donor in good health (CMV status not recorded). Some clones in this sample may be carry-over from other donors' samples. Specimen: CD8+ T cells from PBMCs. The rearrangement links TRBV7-8 to TRBJ2-7; 8 bases are a match to TRBD1. CDR3 in amino acids: CASSPGGGQGYYEQYF. The CDR3 DNA is TGTGCCAGCAGCCCAGGAGGCGGACAGGGTTACTACGAGCAGTACTTC. Based on the CDR3 plus reference TRBV7-8 and TRBJ2-7, the full variable domain is GAGVSQSPRYKVAKRGQDVALRCDPISGHVSLFWYQQALGQGPEFLTYFQNEAQLDKSGLPSDRFFAERPEGSVSTLKIQRTQQEDSAVYLCASSPGGGQGYYEQYFGPGTRLTVT.